This TCR beta chain appears in the sequencing data of a study of identifying expanded T cells in peripheral blood. Libraries were prepared by immunoSEQ multiplex PCR; TCRdb keeps only in-frame clonotypes and omits some of them. The sample consists of around 60,000 clones, about 80% of them appearing once. Sequencing was carried out using blood. This receptor was identified in a person aged 18-70 years in good health.

The CDR3 coding sequence is TGTGCCAGCAGTGAATTAACGGCTTTCTTT. This codes for CASSELTAFF. The rearrangement links TRBV6-1 to TRBJ1-1; D is unclear. Trimming pared 2 bases from V and 11 bases from J, leaving 6 bases between. Looked up from germline, CDR1 is MNHNS and CDR2 is SASEGT. There are 10 residues in the CDR3.